The 20 T cell receptor beta chains below all came from one sample that was sequenced in a study of blood T cells in healthy people across ages. Sample-barcoded 5' priming and a J-beta primer mix drove a second PCR of roughly 7 to 11 cycles. MiXCR, applied by TCRdb to the 5' RACE reads, yields one record per CDR3 protein. The sample records 700,000 or so distinct CDR3 sequences, about 43% being singletons. The sample consisted of blood. The receptors stem from a man older than 75 in good health.

V usage is TRBV6-2 or TRBV6-3 and J usage is TRBJ1-1, with a weak D call TRBD1 (6 bases). CDR1 and CDR2 (germline): MNHEY, SVGEGT. Trimming removed 8 bases at V and 5 bases at J, with 15 bases between. The CDR3 spans 13 residues. The CDR3 DNA sequence: TGTGCCAGCGCGCTTAAGGGGGGGACTGAAGCTTTCTTT. Protein: CASALKGGTEAFF.

The gene calls are TRBV4-3 and TRBJ2-7; 9 positions match TRBD1. Looked up from germline, CDR1 is LGHNA and CDR2 is YSLEER. After removal of 1 base from V and 6 bases from J, the junction contained 4 bases not matched to a gene. The length of the CDR3 is 14 residues. The CDR3 spells CASSQGTGDREQYF. In DNA, the CDR3 is TGCGCCAGCAGCCAAGGGACAGGGGATCGCGAGCAGTACTTC.

The chain has TRBV7-3 and TRBJ2-3; 7 positions agree with TRBD1. This CDR3 comprises 14 residues. V trimming: 0 bases; J trimming: 4 bases; junction bases outside the gene matches: 1. The germline CDR1 and CDR2 sequences are SGHTA and FQGTGA. In nucleotides, the CDR3 is TGTGCCAGCAGCTTAACGACAGGGTCAGATACGCAGTATTTT. Amino acid sequence: CASSLTTGSDTQYF.

The gene calls are TRBV20-1 and TRBJ1-6; perhaps TRBD1 as D (6 bases). CDR1 and CDR2 (germline): DFQATT, SNEGSKA (reference sequence). This CDR3 is built from 14 residues. Deletions cut 6 bases from V and 3 bases from J, with 12 bases between. CDR3 amino acids: CSAPGQSYNSPLHF. The DNA for the CDR3 is TGCAGTGCCCCGGGACAAAGCTATAATTCACCCCTCCACTTT.

Only one count was recorded for this clonotype. The V gene is TRBV12-3 or TRBV12-4, the J gene TRBJ2-5; TRBD2 matches 7 bases. V was clipped by 7 bases and J by 11 bases; unmatched bases: 25. CDR3 length: 17 residues. CDR3: CASISTGSGYSYNEQYF. The CDR3 DNA follows: TGTGCCAGCATCTCGACTGGTAGCGGGTACTCCTACAATGAGCAGTACTTC.

The chain joins TRBV4-3 to TRBJ2-3; weak D call: TRBD2 (6 bases). Looked up from germline, CDR1 is LGHNA and CDR2 is YSLEER. The CDR3 consists of 12 residues. Trimming removed 8 bases at V and 8 bases at J, with 14 bases between. The CDR3 is CASYGGRGTQYF. In DNA form, the CDR3 reads TGCGCCAGCTACGGGGGTCGGGGTACGCAGTATTTT.

This chain uses TRBV7-9 with TRBJ2-4; D is possibly TRBD1 (6 bases). Trimming stripped 2 bases from V and 6 bases from J, with 11 bases between. Germline CDR1 reads SEHNR; CDR2 reads FQNEAQ (reference sequence). The CDR3 spans 14 residues. The DNA for the CDR3 is TGTGCCAGCAGCTTATCAGGGGCGGGAAACATTCAGTACTTC. It encodes CASSLSGAGNIQYF.

The V and J genes are TRBV20-1 and TRBJ2-7; D not resolved. The CDR3 length is 11 residues. CDR1 DFQATT and CDR2 SNEGSKA come from the germline V gene (reference sequence). Trimming removed 1 base at V and 4 bases at J, with 5 bases between. The CDR3 sequence is CSARGKYEQYF. DNA of the CDR3: TGCAGTGCTAGAGGGAAATACGAGCAGTACTTC.

The chain recombines TRBV6-6 with TRBJ2-5; no clear D gene. The J call may be mistaken, given a closer DNA end match to TRBJ2-7. CDR3 size: 12 residues. In germline, CDR1 is MNHNY, CDR2 SVGAGI (reference sequence). The CDR3 sequence is CASSYFGHEQYF. Written as DNA, the CDR3 is TGTGCCAGCAGTTACTTCGGCCACGAGCAGTACTTC.

The chain couples TRBV7-8 to TRBJ2-1, with 14 nucleotides matching TRBD2. The J segment lost 4 bases and the V segment lost 3 bases, leaving 8 bases of the junction unmatched. This CDR3 has 18 amino acids. Germline V gene data show CDR1 as SGHVS and CDR2 as FQNEAQ. The CDR3 bases are TGTGCCAGCAGCTTTGATACGGGACTAGCGGGGGAATACAATGAGCAGTTCTTC. Its protein product is CASSFDTGLAGEYNEQFF.

This clonotype was seen many times. The chain has TRBV9 and TRBJ2-3; D not resolved. The CDR3 is 14 amino acids. The V gene's germline CDR1 is SGDLS and CDR2 YYNGEE. V was clipped by 3 bases and J by 4 bases, with 12 bases between them. CDR3 region: CASSAPGQPDTQYF. The CDR3 nucleotides are TGTGCCAGCAGCGCACCGGGCCAACCAGATACGCAGTATTTT. The full variable domain, completed using reference TRBV9 and TRBJ2-3, is DSGVTQTPKHLITATGQRVTLRCSPRSGDLSVYWYQQSLDQGLQFLIQYYNGEERAKGNILERFSAQQFPDLHSELNLSSLELGDSALYFCASSAPGQPDTQYFGPGTRLTVL.

Note on this clonotype: Mismatch with germline at one junction end may stem from a read error. The chain employs TRBV5-5 and TRBJ1-1; 7 bases agree with TRBD1. Germline loops: CDR1 SGHKS, CDR2 YYEKEE (reference sequence). The CDR3 sequence is 15 residues long. The CDR3 DNA reads as TGTGTCAGCAGCTTGGCTGAGGGACAGTTCACTGAAGCTTTCTTT. It specifies CVSSLAEGQFTEAFF.

This chain joins TRBV7-3 and TRBJ2-3; 10 bases match TRBD2. Trimming cost V 2 bases and J 1 base; bases outside gene matches: 9. The CDR3 spans 18 residues. Germline lookup yields CDR1 SGHTA and CDR2 FQGTGA. CDR3 region: CASSLGLAGVSGTDTQYF. CDR3 nucleotide sequence: TGTGCCAGCAGCTTAGGCCTAGCGGGAGTATCTGGCACAGATACGCAGTATTTT.

This clonotype has only a few counts. The gene calls are TRBV7-2 and TRBJ1-1; 7 nucleotides match TRBD1. Germline CDR1 reads SGHTA; CDR2 reads FQGNSA. The CDR3 is 14 amino acids. V trimming: 11 bases; J trimming: 4 bases; junction bases outside the gene matches: 13. CDR3: CAAGGRSIATEAFF. CDR3 bases: TGTGCCGCAGGGGGGCGGAGTATCGCCACTGAAGCTTTCTTT.

The chain recombines TRBV2 with TRBJ2-2; D is perhaps TRBD2 (5 bases). The CDR3 sequence is 14 residues long. The V and J ends lost 5 bases and 6 bases respectively, with 13 bases between them. Germline lookup yields CDR1 SNHLY and CDR2 FYNNEI. In nucleotides, the CDR3 is TGTGCCAGCAGTCTACCCGGACTGTCCGGGGAGCTGTTTTTT. Translating gives CASSLPGLSGELFF.

V is TRBV20-1 and J is TRBJ2-4, with a possible D match to TRBD2 (6 bases). TRBJ2-5 explains the end of the DNA better; the J call may be wrong. Germline V CDR1 and CDR2: DFQATT, SNEGSKA (reference sequence). The CDR3 has 12 residues. The CDR3 spells CSARRGGETQYF. For the CDR3, the DNA is TGCAGTGCTAGACGGGGAGGTGAGACCCAGTACTTC.

The chain carries TRBV5-1 and TRBJ2-1; D gene ambiguous. From germline, CDR1 is SGHRS and CDR2 YFSETQ. The CDR3 contains 15 residues. Between the trimmed V and J ends, which lost 3 bases and 4 bases, there was a span of 14 bases. CDR3 sequence: CASSWSSGPYNEQFF. CDR3 DNA sequence: TGCGCCAGCAGCTGGAGCTCCGGCCCGTACAATGAGCAGTTCTTC.

The chain recombines TRBV6-5 with TRBJ1-5; the match to TRBD1 covers 7 bases. Looked up from germline, CDR1 is MNHEY and CDR2 is SVGAGI. The CDR3 contains 16 residues. With 6 bases clipped from V and 2 bases from J, the junction kept 10 bases outside the gene matches. As DNA, the CDR3 is TGTGCCAGCAGAAAGGACACAGGGGCCGGCAATCAGCCCCAGCATTTT. Amino acids: CASRKDTGAGNQPQHF.

The J gene is TRBJ2-1, the V gene TRBV5-5; TRBD2 is a possible D gene (6 bases). Germline V gene lookup returns CDR1 SGHKS and CDR2 YYEKEE (reference sequence). This CDR3 region has 15 residues. Trimming left V 5 bases short and J 6 bases short, with 18 bases between. The CDR3 DNA reads as TGTGCCAGCAGTCCAGTTAGCGGTATAGGCAATGAGCAGTTCTTC. Its translation is CASSPVSGIGNEQFF.

This clonotype was seen ten or more times. The chain links TRBV28 to TRBJ1-2, with D unclear. Germline values: CDR1 MDHEN, CDR2 SYDVKM. The CDR3 runs to 14 residues. Trimming removed 1 base at V and 4 bases at J, with 10 bases between. CDR3: CASSLSGLFYGYTF. In DNA form, the CDR3 reads TGTGCCAGCAGTTTATCTGGCCTATTCTATGGCTACACCTTC.